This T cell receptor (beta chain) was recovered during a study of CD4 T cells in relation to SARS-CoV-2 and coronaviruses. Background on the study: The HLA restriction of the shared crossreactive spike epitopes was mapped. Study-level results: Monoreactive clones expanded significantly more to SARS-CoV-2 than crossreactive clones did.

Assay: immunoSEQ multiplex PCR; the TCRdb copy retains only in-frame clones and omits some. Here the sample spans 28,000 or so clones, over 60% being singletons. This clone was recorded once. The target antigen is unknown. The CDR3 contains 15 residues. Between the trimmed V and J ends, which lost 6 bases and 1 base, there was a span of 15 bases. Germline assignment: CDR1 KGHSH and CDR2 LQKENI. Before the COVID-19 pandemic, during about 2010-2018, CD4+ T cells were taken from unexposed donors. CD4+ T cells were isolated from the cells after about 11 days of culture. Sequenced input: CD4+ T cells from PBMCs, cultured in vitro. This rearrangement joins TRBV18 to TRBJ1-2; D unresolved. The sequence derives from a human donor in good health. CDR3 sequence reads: CASSPLGSDNYGYTF. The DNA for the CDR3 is TGTGCCAGCTCCCCTCTGGGCTCGGATAACTATGGCTACACCTTC.